This T cell receptor (beta chain) was identified during a study of T cell repertoires in cytomegalovirus infection. Study at large: Shared public TCR beta signatures pointed to both CMV infection and a matching HLA type. Overall study results and limits: CMV-specific TCR beta clonotypes restricted by HLA-C dominated the ex vivo response.

This clonotype was seen more than once but under ten times. The antigen is not known. MiXCR, run by TCRdb on the reads, gives a single entry per CDR3 protein. The sample carries hundreds of thousands of distinct CDR3 sequences, 15% to 20% recorded once. V lost 0 bases, J lost 2 bases, and 3 bases stayed unmatched. This CDR3 contains 14 residues. The germline V gene encodes CDR1 GTSNPN and CDR2 SVGIG (reference sequence). This clonotype originated in a human donor in good health (CMV status not recorded). Some clones in this sample may be carry-over from other donors' samples. The rearrangement links TRBV30 to TRBJ1-2; 7 bases align to TRBD1. Sequencing used PBMCs. The CDR3 DNA follows: TGTGCCTGGAGTGTAGGGGGACAGAACTATGGCTACACCTTC. It translates to CAWSVGGQNYGYTF. Full variable domain (outside the CDR3, taken from reference TRBV30 and TRBJ1-2): SQTIHQWPATLVQPVGSPLSLECTVEGTSNPNLYWYRQAAGRGLQLLFYSVGIGQISSEVPQNLSASRPQDRQFILSSKKLLLSDSGFYLCAWSVGGQNYGYTFGSGTRLTVV.